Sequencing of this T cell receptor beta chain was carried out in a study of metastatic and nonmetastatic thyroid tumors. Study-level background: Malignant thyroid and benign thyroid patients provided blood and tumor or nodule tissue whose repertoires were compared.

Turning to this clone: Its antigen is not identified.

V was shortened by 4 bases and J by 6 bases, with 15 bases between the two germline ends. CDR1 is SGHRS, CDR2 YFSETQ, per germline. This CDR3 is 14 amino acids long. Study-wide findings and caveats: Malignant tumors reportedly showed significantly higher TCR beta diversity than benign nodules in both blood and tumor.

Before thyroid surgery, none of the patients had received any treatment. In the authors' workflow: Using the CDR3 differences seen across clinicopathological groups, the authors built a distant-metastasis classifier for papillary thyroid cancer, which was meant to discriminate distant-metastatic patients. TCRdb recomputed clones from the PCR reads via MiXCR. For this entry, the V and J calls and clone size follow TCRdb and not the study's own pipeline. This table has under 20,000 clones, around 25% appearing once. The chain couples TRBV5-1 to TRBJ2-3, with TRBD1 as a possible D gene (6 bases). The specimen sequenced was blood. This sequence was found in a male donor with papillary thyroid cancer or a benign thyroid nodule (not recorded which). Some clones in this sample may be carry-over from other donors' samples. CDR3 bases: TGCGCCAGCAGCCTAGAACGGACAGTTGATACGCAGTATTTT. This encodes CASSLERTVDTQYF.